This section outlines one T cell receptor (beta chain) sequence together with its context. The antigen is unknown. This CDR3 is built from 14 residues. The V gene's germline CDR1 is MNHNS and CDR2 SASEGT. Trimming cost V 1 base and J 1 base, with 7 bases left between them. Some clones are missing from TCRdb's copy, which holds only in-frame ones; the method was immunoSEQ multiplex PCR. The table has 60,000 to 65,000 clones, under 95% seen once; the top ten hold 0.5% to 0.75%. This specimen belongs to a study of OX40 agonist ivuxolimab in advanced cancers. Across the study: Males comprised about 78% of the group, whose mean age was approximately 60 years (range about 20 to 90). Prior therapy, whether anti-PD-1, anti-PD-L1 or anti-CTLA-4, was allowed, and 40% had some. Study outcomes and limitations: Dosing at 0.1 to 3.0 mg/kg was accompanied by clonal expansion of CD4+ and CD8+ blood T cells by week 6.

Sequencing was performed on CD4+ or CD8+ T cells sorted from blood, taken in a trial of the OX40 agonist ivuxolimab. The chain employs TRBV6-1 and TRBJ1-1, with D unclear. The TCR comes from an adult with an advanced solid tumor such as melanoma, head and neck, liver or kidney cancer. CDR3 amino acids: CASSEVFRNTEAFF. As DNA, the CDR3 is TGTGCCAGCAGTGAAGTTTTTAGGAACACTGAAGCTTTCTTT.